The clone carrying this TCR beta chain was detected a few times. These data come from a study of metastatic and nonmetastatic thyroid tumors. The CDR3 contains 13 residues. TCRdb re-called the PCR reads through MiXCR. The table records about 36,000 clones, more than 20% of them present only once. There were no patients who had received any treatment before thyroid surgery. The V call is TRBV12-3 or TRBV12-4, the J call TRBJ2-7; tentatively, D is TRBD1 or TRBD2 (5 bases each). With the DNA end fitting TRBJ2-1 better, the J assignment may be wrong. The source of this sequence is a female donor with papillary thyroid cancer or a benign thyroid nodule (not recorded which). Some clones in this sample may be carry-over from other donors' samples. The sample taken for sequencing was blood. The CDR3 region is CASSLHGDDEQFF. CDR3 DNA sequence: TGTGCCAGCAGTTTACACGGGGACGACGAGCAGTTCTTC.